These 11 T cell receptor beta chains were sequenced from one sample in a study of CD8 T cells in Susac syndrome. Random hexamers served to reverse transcribe roughly 0.45 to 1 ug RNA. Each CDR3 protein is one row after TCRdb ran MiXCR on the immunoSEQ multiplex PCR reads. The data show 80,000 to 90,000 distinct CDR3 sequences, 90% to 95% seen once. The material sequenced was CD8+ T cells from PBMCs. These TCRs come from a human donor in good health.

The chain combines TRBV5-1 with TRBJ1-1, with 8 bases that match TRBD1. The CDR3 length is 15 residues. Germline lookup yields CDR1 SGHRS and CDR2 YFSETQ. The V gene end was trimmed by 0 bases and the J gene end by 5 bases; junction bases not matched to a gene: 6. The CDR3 sequence is CASSLGPGGATEAFF. In DNA form, the CDR3 reads TGCGCCAGCAGCTTGGGGCCAGGGGGCGCGACTGAAGCTTTCTTT. Variable domain in full (rest from reference TRBV5-1 and TRBJ1-1): KAGVTQTPRYLIKTRGQQVTLSCSPISGHRSVSWYQQTPGQGLQFLFEYFSETQRNKGNFPGRFSGRQFSNSRSEMNVSTLELGDSALYLCASSLGPGGATEAFFGQGTRLTVV.

The rearrangement links TRBV4-1 to TRBJ2-2; D remains ambiguous. The germline CDR1 and CDR2 sequences are MGHRA and YSYEKL. The CDR3 covers 16 residues. V dropped 4 bases and J dropped 6 bases, with 18 bases sitting between them. The CDR3 region is CASSPALSLRPGELFF. For the CDR3, the DNA is TGCGCCAGCAGCCCAGCGCTGTCCTTGAGACCCGGGGAGCTGTTTTTT.

The chain has TRBV4-1 and TRBJ1-4, with TRBD1 identical over 7 bases. The CDR3 runs to 15 residues. CDR1 is MGHRA, CDR2 YSYEKL, per germline. The V and J ends lost 1 base and 8 bases, in that order; junction bases with no gene match: 7. In nucleotides, the CDR3 is TGCGCCAGCAGCCAAGTAGACAGGGAGGCGGAAAAACTGTTTTTT. This encodes CASSQVDREAEKLFF.

This clonotype appeared once. The chain has TRBV7-9 and TRBJ2-5; no reliable D call. The V gene lost 1 base and the J gene lost 1 base, with 4 bases spanning the gap. The CDR3 loop spans 13 amino acids. Germline values: CDR1 SEHNR, CDR2 FQNEAQ (reference sequence). The CDR3 coding sequence is TGTGCCAGCAGCTTAGGGAGCCAAGAGACCCAGTACTTC. Amino acids: CASSLGSQETQYF.

DNA of the CDR3: TGCGCCAGCAGCCCAACCGGGGGAGTTTATGAGACCCAGTACTTC. It is translated as CASSPTGGVYETQYF. This chain links TRBV5-1 with TRBJ2-5, with D maybe TRBD2 (6 bases). V shed 4 bases and J shed 5 bases, with 18 bases lying between them. This CDR3 is 15 amino acids long. Germline values: CDR1 SGHRS, CDR2 YFSETQ.

The gene calls are TRBV13 and TRBJ2-7; 8 positions match TRBD1. The V and J ends lost 5 bases and 3 bases, in that order; junction bases with no gene match: 6. The CDR3 is made up of 14 amino acids. The germline V gene encodes CDR1 PRHDT and CDR2 FYEKMQ (reference sequence). CDR3 region: CASSRRTGHYEQYF. The CDR3, as DNA: TGTGCCAGCAGCAGACGGACAGGGCACTACGAGCAGTACTTC.

The rearrangement joins TRBV4-1 to TRBJ2-7, with TRBD1 identical over 11 bases. The CDR3 covers 16 residues. V lost 2 bases and J lost 3; bases outside the gene matches: 6. CDR1 and CDR2 from the germline V gene are MGHRA and YSYEKL. CDR3 sequence (DNA): TGCGCCAGCAGCCAAAGAGGGACAGGGGGAAACTACGAGCAGTACTTC. Protein: CASSQRGTGGNYEQYF.

The chain employs TRBV7-8 and TRBJ2-3; 7 bases map to TRBD2. This CDR3 comprises 16 residues. Trimming at V came to 5 bases and at J to 4 bases, leaving 12 bases not matched to a gene. Germline CDR1 SGHVS, CDR2 FQNEAQ. In DNA form, the CDR3 reads TGTGCCAGCAGCCCCGCTGGTTGGGGGGGAGCAGATACGCAGTATTTT. Its translation is CASSPAGWGGADTQYF. Using reference TRBV7-8 and TRBJ2-3 for the parts outside the CDR3, the full variable domain is GAGVSQSPRYKVAKRGQDVALRCDPISGHVSLFWYQQALGQGPEFLTYFQNEAQLDKSGLPSDRFFAERPEGSVSTLKIQRTQQEDSAVYLCASSPAGWGGADTQYFGPGTRLTVL.

This chain uses TRBV6-8 with TRBJ2-1; TRBD1 matches 7 bases. There are 16 residues in the CDR3. Germline-derived CDR1 and CDR2 are MNHGY and SAAAGT. V shed 2 bases, J shed 5 bases, and the junction held 9 bases outside the gene matches. The CDR3 is CASSYVADRINNEQFF. The CDR3 bases are TGTGCCAGCAGTTACGTTGCGGACAGGATCAACAATGAGCAGTTCTTC.

The J gene is TRBJ1-1, the V gene TRBV27, with D perhaps TRBD1 (6 bases). V was cut by 4 bases and J by 1 base, with 16 bases left in between. Germline V gene data show CDR1 as MNHEY and CDR2 as SMNVEV (reference sequence). CDR3 size: 16 residues. The CDR3 coding sequence is TGTGCCAGCAGTTGGGTCCGTGAGACAGGGAACACTGAAGCTTTCTTT. Encoded protein: CASSWVRETGNTEAFF.

The V and J genes are TRBV5-1 and TRBJ1-6; tentatively, D is TRBD1 (6 bases). The germline V gene encodes CDR1 SGHRS and CDR2 YFSETQ. The germline V and J ends were trimmed by 0 bases and 7 bases, with 11 bases remaining between them. The CDR3 has 15 amino acids. Here the CDR3 DNA reads TGCGCCAGCAGCTTGGGCAGGGGCAGCAATTCACCCCTCCACTTT. This codes for CASSLGRGSNSPLHF. Full variable domain (missing parts from reference TRBV5-1 and TRBJ1-6): KAGVTQTPRYLIKTRGQQVTLSCSPISGHRSVSWYQQTPGQGLQFLFEYFSETQRNKGNFPGRFSGRQFSNSRSEMNVSTLELGDSALYLCASSLGRGSNSPLHFGNGTRLTVT.